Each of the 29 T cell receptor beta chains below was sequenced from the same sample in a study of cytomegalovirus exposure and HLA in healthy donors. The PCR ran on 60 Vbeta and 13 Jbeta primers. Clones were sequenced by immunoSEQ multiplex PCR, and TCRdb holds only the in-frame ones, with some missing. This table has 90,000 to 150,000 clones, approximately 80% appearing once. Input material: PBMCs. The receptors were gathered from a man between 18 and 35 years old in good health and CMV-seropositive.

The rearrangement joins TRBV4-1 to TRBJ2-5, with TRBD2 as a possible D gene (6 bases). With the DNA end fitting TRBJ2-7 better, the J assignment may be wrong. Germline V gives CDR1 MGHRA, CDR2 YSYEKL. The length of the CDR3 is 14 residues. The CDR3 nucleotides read TGCGCCAGCAACGGAGCGGGTGACTCCTACGAGCAGTACTTC. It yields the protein CASNGAGDSYEQYF.

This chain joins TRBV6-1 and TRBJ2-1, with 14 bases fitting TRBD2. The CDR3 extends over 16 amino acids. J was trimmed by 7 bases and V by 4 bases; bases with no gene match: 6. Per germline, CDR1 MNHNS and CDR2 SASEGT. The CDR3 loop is CASSGLTSGGANEQFF. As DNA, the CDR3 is TGTGCCAGCAGTGGCCTGACTAGCGGGGGGGCAAATGAGCAGTTCTTC.

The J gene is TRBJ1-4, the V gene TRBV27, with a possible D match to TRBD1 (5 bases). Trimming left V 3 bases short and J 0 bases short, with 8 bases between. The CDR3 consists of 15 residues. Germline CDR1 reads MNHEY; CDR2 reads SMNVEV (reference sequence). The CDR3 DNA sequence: TGTGCCAGCAGTTTCTCGGGGGCAACTAATGAAAAACTGTTTTTT. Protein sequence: CASSFSGATNEKLFF.

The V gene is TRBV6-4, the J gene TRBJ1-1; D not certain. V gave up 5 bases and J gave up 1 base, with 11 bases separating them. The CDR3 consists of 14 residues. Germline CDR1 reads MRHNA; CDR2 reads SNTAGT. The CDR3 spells CASSPSPGNTEAFF. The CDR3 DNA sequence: TGTGCCAGCAGTCCCTCGCCGGGGAACACTGAAGCTTTCTTT.

CDR3 bases: TGTGCCAGTAATCCAGGCGGGAGCTCCTACAATGAGCAGTTCTTC. It specifies CASNPGGSSYNEQFF. This chain links TRBV19 with TRBJ2-1; 7 nucleotides agree with TRBD2. Germline CDR1 LNHDA, CDR2 SQIVND (reference sequence). This CDR3 has 15 amino acids. After removal of 7 bases from V and 0 bases from J, the junction contained 6 bases not matched to a gene.

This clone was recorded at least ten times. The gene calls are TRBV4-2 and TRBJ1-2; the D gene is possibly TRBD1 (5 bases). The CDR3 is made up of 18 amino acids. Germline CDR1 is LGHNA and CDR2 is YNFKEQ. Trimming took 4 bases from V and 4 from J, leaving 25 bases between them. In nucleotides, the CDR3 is TGTGCCAGCAGCCCCGTCGACCCCTGGCAGGGTTTAGGCTATGGCTACACCTTC. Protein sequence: CASSPVDPWQGLGYGYTF.

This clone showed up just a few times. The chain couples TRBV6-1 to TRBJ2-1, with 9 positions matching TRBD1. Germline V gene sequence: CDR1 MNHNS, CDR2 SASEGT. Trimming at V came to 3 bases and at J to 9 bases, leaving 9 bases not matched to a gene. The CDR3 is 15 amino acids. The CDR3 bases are TGTGCCAGCAGTGAGAAAGGGACAGGGAACGCTGAGCAGTTCTTC. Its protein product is CASSEKGTGNAEQFF.

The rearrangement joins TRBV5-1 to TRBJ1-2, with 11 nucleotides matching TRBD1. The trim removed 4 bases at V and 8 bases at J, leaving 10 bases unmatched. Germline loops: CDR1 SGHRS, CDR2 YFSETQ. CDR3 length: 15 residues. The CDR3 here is CASSLRTGGLEGYTF. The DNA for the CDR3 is TGCGCCAGCAGCCTCCGGACAGGGGGCTTGGAGGGCTACACCTTC.

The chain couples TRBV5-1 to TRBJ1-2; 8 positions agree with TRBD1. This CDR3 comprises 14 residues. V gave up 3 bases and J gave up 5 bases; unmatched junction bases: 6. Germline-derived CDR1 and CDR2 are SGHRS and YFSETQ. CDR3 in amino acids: CASSSGTGGYGYTF. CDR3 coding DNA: TGCGCCAGCAGCTCAGGGACAGGAGGGTATGGCTACACCTTC.

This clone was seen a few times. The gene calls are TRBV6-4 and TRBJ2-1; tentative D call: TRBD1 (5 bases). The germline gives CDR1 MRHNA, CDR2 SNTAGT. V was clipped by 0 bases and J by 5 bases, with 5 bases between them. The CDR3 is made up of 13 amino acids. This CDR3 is CASSDSDNNEQFF. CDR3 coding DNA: TGTGCCAGCAGTGACTCGGACAACAATGAGCAGTTCTTC.

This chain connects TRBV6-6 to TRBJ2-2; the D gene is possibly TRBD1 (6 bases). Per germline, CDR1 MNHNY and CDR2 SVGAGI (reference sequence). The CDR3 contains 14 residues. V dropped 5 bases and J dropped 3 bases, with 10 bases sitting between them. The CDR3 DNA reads TGTGCCAGCAGTCGACAGGCGGACACCGGGGAGCTGTTTTTT. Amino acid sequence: CASSRQADTGELFF.

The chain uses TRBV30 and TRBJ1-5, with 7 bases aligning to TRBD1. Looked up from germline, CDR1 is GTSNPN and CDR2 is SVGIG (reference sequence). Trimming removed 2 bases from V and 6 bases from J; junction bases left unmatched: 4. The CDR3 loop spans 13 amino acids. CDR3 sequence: CAWSQGGIQPQHF. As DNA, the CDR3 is TGTGCCTGGAGTCAAGGGGGCATTCAGCCCCAGCATTTT.

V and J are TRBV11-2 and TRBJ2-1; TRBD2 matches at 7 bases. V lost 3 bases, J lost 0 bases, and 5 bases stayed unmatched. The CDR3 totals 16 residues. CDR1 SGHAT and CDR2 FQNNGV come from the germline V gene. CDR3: CASSFRREASYNEQFF. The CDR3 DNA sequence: TGTGCCAGCAGCTTCCGACGGGAGGCCTCCTACAATGAGCAGTTCTTC.

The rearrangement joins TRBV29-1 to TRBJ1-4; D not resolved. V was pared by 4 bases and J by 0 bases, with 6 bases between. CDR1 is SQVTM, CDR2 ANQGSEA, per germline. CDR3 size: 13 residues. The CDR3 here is CSVAVPTNEKLFF. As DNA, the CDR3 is TGCAGCGTTGCGGTCCCAACTAATGAAAAACTGTTTTTT.

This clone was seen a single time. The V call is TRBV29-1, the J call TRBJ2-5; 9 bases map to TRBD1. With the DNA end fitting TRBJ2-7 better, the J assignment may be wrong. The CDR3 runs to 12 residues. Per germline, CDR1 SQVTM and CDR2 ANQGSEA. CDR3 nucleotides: TGCAGCGTTAGACAGGGGGCCTACGAGCAGTACTTC. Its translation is CSVRQGAYEQYF.

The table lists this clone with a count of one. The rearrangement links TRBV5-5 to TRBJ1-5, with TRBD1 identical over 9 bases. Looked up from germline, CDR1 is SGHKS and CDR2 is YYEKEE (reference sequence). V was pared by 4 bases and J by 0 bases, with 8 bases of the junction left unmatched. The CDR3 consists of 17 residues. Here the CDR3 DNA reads TGTGCCAGCAGCAGAACCGGGACAGGGATTAGCAATCAGCCCCAGCATTTT. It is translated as CASSRTGTGISNQPQHF.

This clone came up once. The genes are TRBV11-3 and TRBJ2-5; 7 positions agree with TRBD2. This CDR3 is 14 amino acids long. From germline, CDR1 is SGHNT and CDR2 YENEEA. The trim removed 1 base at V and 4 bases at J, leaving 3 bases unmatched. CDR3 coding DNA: TGTGCCAGCAGCTTAGGAGGACTAGGAGAGACCCAGTACTTC. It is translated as CASSLGGLGETQYF.

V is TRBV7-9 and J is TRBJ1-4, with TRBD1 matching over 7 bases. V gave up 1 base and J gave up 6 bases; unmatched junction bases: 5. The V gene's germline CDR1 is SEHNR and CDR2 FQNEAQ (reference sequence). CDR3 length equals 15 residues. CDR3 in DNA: TGTGCCAGCAGCTTAGTCCAGGGGGGCGATGAAAAACTGTTTTTT. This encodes CASSLVQGGDEKLFF.

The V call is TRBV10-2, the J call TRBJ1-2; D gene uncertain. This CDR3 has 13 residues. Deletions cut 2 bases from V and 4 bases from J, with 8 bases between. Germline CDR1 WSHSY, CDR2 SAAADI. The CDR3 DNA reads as TGCGCCAGCAGTGAGATGGCGGTCTATGGCTACACCTTC. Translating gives CASSEMAVYGYTF.

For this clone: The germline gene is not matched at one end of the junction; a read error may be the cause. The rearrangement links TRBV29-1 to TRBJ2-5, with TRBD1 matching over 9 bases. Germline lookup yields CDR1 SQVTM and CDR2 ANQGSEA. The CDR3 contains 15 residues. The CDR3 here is CSVEDRDRATETRYF. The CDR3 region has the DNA TGCAGCGTTGAAGATCGGGACAGGGCTACAGAGACCCGGTACTTC.

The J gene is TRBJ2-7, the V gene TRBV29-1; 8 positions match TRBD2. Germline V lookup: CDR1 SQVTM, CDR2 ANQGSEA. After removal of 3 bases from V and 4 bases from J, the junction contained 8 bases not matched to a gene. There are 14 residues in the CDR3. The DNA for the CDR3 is TGCAGCGTTGAGTTCGTGGGACTAGGGTACGAGCAGTACTTC. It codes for CSVEFVGLGYEQYF.

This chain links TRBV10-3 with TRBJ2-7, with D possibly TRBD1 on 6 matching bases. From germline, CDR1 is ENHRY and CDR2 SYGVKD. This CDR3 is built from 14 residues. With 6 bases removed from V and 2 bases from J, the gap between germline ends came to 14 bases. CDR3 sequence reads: CAIRPAGETYEQYF. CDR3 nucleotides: TGTGCCATCAGGCCGGCAGGGGAAACCTACGAGCAGTACTTC.

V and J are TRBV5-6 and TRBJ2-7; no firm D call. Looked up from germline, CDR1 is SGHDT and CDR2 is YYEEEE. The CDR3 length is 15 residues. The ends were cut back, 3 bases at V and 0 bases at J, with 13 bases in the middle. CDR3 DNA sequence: TGTGCCAGCAGCTCATCCCGATCCAGCTCCTACGAGCAGTACTTC. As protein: CASSSSRSSSYEQYF.

The CDR3 spells CAWSSGANGSPLHF. The DNA of the CDR3 is TGTGCCTGGTCATCCGGAGCCAATGGTTCACCCCTCCACTTT. The chain couples TRBV30 to TRBJ1-6; D is uncertain. V was shortened by 5 bases and J by 9 bases, with 17 bases between the two germline ends. Per the germline V gene, CDR1 is GTSNPN and CDR2 is SVGIG (reference sequence). CDR3 length: 14 residues.

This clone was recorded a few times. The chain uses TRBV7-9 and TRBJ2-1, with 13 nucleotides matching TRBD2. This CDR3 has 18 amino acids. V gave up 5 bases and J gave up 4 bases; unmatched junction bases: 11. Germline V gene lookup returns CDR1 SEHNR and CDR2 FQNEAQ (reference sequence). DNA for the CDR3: TGTGCCAGCAGCGCCAAGAGGACTAGCGGGGGTCCTTACAATGAGCAGTTCTTC. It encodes CASSAKRTSGGPYNEQFF. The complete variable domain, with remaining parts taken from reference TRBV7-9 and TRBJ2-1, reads DTGVSQNPRHKITKRGQNVTFRCDPISEHNRLYWYRQTLGQGPEFLTYFQNEAQLEKSRLLSDRFSAERPKGSFSTLEIQRTEQGDSAMYLCASSAKRTSGGPYNEQFFGPGTRLTVL.

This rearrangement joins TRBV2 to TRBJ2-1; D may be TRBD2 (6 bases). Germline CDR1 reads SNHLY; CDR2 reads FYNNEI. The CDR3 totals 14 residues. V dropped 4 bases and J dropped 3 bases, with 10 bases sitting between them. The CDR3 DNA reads TGTGCCAGCAGTGCGGAGGGAAGCTACAATGAGCAGTTCTTC. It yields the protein CASSAEGSYNEQFF.

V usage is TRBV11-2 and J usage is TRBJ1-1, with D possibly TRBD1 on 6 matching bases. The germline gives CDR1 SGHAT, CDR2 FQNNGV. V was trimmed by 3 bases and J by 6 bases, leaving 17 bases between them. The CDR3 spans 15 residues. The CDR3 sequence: CASSFQGGVGAEAFF. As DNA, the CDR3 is TGTGCCAGCAGCTTTCAAGGGGGAGTAGGCGCTGAAGCTTTCTTT.

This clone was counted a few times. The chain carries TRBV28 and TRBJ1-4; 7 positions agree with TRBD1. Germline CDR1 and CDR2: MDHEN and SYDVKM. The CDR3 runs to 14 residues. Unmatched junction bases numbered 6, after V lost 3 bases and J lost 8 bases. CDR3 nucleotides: TGTGCCAGCAGTTTTGGACCGACAGGGGAAAAACTGTTTTTT. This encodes CASSFGPTGEKLFF.

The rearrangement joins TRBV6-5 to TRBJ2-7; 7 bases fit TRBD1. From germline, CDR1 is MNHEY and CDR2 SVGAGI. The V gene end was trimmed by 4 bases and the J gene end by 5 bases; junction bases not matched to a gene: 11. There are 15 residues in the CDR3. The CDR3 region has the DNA TGTGCCAGCAGTTGGCTGGGACAGACTTCCCACGAGCAGTACTTC. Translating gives CASSWLGQTSHEQYF.